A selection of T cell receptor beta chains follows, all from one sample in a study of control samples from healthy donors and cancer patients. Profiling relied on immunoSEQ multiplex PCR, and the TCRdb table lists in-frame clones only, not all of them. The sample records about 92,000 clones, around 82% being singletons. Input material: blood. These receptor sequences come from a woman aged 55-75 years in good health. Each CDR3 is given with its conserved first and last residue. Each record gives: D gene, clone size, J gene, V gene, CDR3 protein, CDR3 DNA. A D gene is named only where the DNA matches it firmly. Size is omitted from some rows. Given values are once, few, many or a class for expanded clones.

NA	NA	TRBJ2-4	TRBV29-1	CSVVKPAKNIQYF	TGCAGCGTTGTGAAGCCGGCCAAAAACATTCAGTACTTC
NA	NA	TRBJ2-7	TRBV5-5	CASSWDNPDEQYF	TGTGCCAGCAGCTGGGACAATCCGGACGAGCAGTACTTC
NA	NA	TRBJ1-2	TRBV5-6	CASSLQETNGYTF	TGTGCCAGCAGCTTGCAGGAGACGAATGGCTACACCTTC
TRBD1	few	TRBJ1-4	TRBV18	CASSADREKLFF	TGTGCCAGCTCAGCGGACAGGGAAAAACTGTTTTTT
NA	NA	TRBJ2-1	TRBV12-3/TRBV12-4	CASSLSAEQFF	TGTGCCAGCAGTTTATCCGCCGAGCAGTTCTTC
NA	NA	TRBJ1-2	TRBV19	CASSIGQTVDYGYTF	TGTGCCAGTAGTATAGGTCAGACTGTGGACTATGGCTACACCTTC
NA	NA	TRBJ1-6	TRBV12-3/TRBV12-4	CASSPGSNSPLHF	TGTGCCAGCAGTCCAGGGAGTAATTCACCCCTCCACTTT
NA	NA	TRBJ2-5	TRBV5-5	CASSLAAGETQYF	TGTGCCAGCAGCTTGGCCGCGGGGGAGACCCAGTACTTC
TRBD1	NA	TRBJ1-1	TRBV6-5	CASRGTGSGTEAFF	TGTGCCAGCAGAGGGACAGGGAGCGGCACTGAAGCTTTCTTT
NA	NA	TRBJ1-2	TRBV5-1	CASSRTVDANYGYTF	TGCGCCAGCAGCAGGACGGTAGATGCTAACTATGGCTACACCTTC
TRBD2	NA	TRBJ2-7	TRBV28	CASSLWTSGSVYEQYF	TGTGCCAGCAGTTTATGGACTAGCGGGAGTGTCTACGAGCAGTACTTC
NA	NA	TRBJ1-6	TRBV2	CASSELVSSYNSPLHF	TGTGCCAGCAGTGAGCTGGTTAGCTCCTATAATTCACCCCTCCACTTT
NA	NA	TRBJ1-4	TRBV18	CASSPRGTEKLFF	TGTGCCAGCTCACCACGGGGGACAGAAAAACTGTTTTTT
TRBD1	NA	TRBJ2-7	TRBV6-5	CASRRDRLYEQYF	TGTGCCAGCAGGAGGGACAGGCTCTACGAGCAGTACTTC
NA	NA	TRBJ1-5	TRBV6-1	CASSARVGNSNQPQHF	TGTGCCAGCAGTGCCCGGGTAGGGAATAGCAATCAGCCCCAGCATTTT
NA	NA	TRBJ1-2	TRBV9	CASSPLPGQGYTF	TGTGCCAGCAGCCCCCTGCCAGGGCAGGGCTACACCTTC
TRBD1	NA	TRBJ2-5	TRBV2	CASSGQGVETQYF	TGTGCCAGCAGTGGACAGGGGGTAGAGACCCAGTACTTC
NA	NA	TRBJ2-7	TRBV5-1	CASSFEGGTYEQYF	TGCGCCAGCAGCTTCGAGGGGGGAACCTACGAGCAGTACTTC
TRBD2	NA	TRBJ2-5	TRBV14	CASSQDKREIFTETQYF	TGTGCCAGCAGCCAAGATAAGCGGGAGATTTTTACAGAGACCCAGTACTTC
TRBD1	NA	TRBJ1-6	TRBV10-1	CASRGQGNSPLHF	TGCGCCAGCAGGGGACAGGGAAATTCACCCCTCCACTTT
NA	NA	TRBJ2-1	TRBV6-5	CASSQGISYNEQFF	TGTGCCAGCAGCCAAGGGATCTCATACAATGAGCAGTTCTTC
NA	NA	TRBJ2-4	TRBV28	CASTRADLGKNIQYF	TGTGCCAGCACCCGGGCAGATTTGGGCAAAAACATTCAGTACTTC
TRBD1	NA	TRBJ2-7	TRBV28	CASTLTGTGTGNYEQYF	TGTGCCAGCACCCTTACGGGGACAGGTACGGGTAACTACGAGCAGTACTTC
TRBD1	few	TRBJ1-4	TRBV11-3	CASSLRLTGGGDADEKLFF	TGTGCCAGCAGCTTAAGGCTTACAGGGGGCGGGGATGCCGATGAAAAACTGTTTTTT
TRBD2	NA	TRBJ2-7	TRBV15	CATSRATLAVGPYEQYF	TGTGCCACCAGCAGGGCAACCCTAGCGGTAGGCCCCTACGAGCAGTACTTC